The TCR beta chain under discussion was sequenced for a study of cytomegalovirus exposure and HLA in healthy donors. Notes on the study in general: TCR beta sequences reportedly predicted most subjects' HLA-A and HLA-B alleles accurately. Confirmation in vitro established that a few CMV-associated chains were specific for CMV antigens. In an earlier analysis, in roughly 580 donors, most V segments appeared productive either ~87% or ~30% of the time. TRBV6-2, TRBV6-3 and other indistinguishable V segments were excluded.

Trimming at V came to 3 bases and at J to 0 bases, leaving 5 bases not matched to a gene. This CDR3 comprises 17 residues. Germline CDR1 reads SGDLS; CDR2 reads YYNGEE. Both 60 Vbeta primers and 13 Jbeta primers went into the PCR. The method was immunoSEQ multiplex PCR; TCRdb's version includes in-frame clones alone and lacks a portion of them. The table shows about 130,000 clones, with less than 85% occurring only once. As regards this clone: The antigen remains undetermined.

The source is a man aged 25 to 40 in good health and CMV-seropositive. The gene calls are TRBV9 and TRBJ2-3; 12 bases fit TRBD2. Source material: PBMCs. Here the CDR3 reads CASSALAGGTSTDTQYF. In nucleotides, the CDR3 is TGTGCCAGCAGCGCGCTAGCGGGGGGGACTAGCACAGATACGCAGTATTTT.